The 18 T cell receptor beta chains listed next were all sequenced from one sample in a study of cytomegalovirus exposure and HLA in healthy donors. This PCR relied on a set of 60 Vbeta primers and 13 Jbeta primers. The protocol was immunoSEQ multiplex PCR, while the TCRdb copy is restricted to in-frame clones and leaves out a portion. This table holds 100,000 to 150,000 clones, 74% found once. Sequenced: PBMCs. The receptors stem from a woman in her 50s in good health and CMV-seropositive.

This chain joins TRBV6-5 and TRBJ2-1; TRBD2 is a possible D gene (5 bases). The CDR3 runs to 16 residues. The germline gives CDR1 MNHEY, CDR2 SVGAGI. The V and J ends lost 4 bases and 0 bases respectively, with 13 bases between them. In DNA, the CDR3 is TGTGCCAGCAGTTTCGGACTCCTGAGCTCCTACAATGAGCAGTTCTTC. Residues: CASSFGLLSSYNEQFF.

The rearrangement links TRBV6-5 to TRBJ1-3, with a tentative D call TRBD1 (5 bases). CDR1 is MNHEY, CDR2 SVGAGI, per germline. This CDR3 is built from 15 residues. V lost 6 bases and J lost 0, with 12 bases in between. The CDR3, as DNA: TGTGCCAGCAGACCACGGGGGGTCTCTGGAAACACCATATATTTT. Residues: CASRPRGVSGNTIYF.

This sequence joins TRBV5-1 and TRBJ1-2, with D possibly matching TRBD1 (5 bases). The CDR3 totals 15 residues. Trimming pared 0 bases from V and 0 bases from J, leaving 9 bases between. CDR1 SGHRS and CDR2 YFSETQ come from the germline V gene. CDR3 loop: CASSLGGASNYGYTF. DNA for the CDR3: TGCGCCAGCAGCTTGGGTGGGGCGTCTAACTATGGCTACACCTTC.

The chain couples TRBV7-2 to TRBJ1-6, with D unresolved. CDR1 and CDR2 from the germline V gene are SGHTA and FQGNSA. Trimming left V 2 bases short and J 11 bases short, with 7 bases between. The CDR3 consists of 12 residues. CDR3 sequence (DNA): TGTGCCAGCAGCTTATCCCCTCCACCCCTCCACTTT. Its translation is CASSLSPPPLHF.

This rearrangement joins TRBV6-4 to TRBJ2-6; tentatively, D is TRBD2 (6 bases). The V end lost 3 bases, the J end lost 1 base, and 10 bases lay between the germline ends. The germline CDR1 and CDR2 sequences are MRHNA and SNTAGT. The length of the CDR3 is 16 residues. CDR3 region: CASSDAGLSGANVLTF. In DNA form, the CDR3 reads TGTGCCAGCAGTGATGCGGGGCTGTCTGGGGCCAACGTCCTGACTTTC.

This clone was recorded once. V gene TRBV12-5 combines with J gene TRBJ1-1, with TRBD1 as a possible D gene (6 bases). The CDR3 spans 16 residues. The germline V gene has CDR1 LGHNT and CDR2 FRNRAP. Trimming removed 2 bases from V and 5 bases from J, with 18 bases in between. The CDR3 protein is CASGLPAQAQGTEAFF. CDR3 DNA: TGTGCTAGTGGTTTGCCAGCACAGGCGCAGGGGACTGAAGCTTTCTTT.

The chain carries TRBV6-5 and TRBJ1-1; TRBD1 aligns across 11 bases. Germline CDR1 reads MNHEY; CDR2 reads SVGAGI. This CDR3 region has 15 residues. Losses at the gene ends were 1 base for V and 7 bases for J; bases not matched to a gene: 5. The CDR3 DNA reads TGTGCCAGCAGTTACTTTGGACAGGGGGCGATTGAAGCTTTCTTT. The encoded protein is CASSYFGQGAIEAFF.

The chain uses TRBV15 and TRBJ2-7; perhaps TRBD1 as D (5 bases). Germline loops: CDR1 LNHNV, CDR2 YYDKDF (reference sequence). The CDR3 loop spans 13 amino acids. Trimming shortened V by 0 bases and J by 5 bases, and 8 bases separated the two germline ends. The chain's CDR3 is CATSRDRADEQYF. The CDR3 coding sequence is TGTGCCACCAGCAGAGACAGGGCCGACGAGCAGTACTTC.

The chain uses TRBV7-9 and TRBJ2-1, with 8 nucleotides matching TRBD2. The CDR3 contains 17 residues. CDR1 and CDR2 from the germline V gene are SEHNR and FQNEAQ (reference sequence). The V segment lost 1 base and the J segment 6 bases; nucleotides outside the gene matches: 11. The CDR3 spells CASSLGFAGGRGNEQFF. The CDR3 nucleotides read TGTGCCAGCAGCTTAGGGTTCGCGGGGGGTCGGGGCAATGAGCAGTTCTTC.

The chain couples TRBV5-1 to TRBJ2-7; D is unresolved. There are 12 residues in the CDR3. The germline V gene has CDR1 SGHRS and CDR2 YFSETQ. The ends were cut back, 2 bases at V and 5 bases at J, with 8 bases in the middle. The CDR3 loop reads CASSFNRHEQYF. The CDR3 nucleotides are TGCGCCAGCAGCTTTAACAGACACGAGCAGTACTTC.

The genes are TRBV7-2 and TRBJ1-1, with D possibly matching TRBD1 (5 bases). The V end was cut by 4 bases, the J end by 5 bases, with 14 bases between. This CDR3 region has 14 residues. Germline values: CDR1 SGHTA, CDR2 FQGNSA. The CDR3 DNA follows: TGTGCCAGCAGCTGGGGCGAAGTGAGGACTGAAGCTTTCTTT. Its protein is CASSWGEVRTEAFF.

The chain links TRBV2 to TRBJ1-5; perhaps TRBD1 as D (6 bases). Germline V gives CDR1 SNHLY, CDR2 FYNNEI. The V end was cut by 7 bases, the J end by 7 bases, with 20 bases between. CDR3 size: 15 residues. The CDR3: CASKYEGGLAQPQHF. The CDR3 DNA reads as TGTGCCAGCAAATACGAAGGGGGTCTCGCCCAGCCCCAGCATTTT.

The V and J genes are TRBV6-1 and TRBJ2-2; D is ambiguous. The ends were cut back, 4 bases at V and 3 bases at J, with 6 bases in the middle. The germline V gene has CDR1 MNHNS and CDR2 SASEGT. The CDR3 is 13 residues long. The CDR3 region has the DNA TGTGCCAGCAGTGTCCGGGACACCGGGGAGCTGTTTTTT. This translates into CASSVRDTGELFF.

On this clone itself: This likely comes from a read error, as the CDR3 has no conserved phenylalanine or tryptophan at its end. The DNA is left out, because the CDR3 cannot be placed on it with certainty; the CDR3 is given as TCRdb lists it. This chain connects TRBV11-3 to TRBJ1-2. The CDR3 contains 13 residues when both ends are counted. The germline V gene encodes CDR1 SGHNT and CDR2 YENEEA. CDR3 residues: CASSKLKVWCGSG.

DNA for the CDR3: TGTGCCAGCGGGCAGGGCGATGGCTACACCTTC. Translating it yields CASGQGDGYTF. J is TRBJ1-2 and V is TRBV6-5, with D tentatively TRBD1 (5 bases). Per germline, CDR1 MNHEY and CDR2 SVGAGI. The V gene lost 8 bases and the J gene lost 6 bases, with 10 bases spanning the gap. The CDR3 consists of 11 residues.

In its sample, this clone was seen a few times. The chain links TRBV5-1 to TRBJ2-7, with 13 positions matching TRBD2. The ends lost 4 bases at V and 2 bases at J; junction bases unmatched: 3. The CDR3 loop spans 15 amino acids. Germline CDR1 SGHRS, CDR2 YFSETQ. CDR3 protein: CASSRTSGGPYEQYF. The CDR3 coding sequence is TGCGCCAGCAGCCGGACTAGCGGGGGACCCTACGAGCAGTACTTC.

The CDR3 spells CASSLLAGAYNEQFF. The DNA for the CDR3 is TGCGCCAGCAGCCTTTTAGCGGGGGCTTACAATGAGCAGTTCTTC. The J gene is TRBJ2-1, the V gene TRBV4-1; TRBD2 aligns across 9 bases. The germline CDR1 and CDR2 sequences are MGHRA and YSYEKL. The CDR3 runs 15 residues. The V segment lost 4 bases and the J segment 4 bases; nucleotides outside the gene matches: 5.

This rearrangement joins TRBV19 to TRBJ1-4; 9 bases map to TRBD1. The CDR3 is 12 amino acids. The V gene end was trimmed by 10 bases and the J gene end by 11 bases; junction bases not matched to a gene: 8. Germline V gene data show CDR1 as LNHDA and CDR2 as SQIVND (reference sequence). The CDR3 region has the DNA TGTGCCACCTCCGGGACAGGGAACAAACTGTTTTTT. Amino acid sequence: CATSGTGNKLFF. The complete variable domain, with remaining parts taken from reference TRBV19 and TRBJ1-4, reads DGGITQSPKYLFRKEGQNVTLSCEQNLNHDAMYWYRQDPGQGLRLIYYSQIVNDFQKGDIAEGYSVSREKKESFPLTVTSAQKNPTAFYLCATSGTGNKLFFGSGTQLSVL.